These 27 T cell receptor beta chains originate from one sample sequenced in a study of blood T cell repertoires in COVID-19. Only in-frame clones appear in the TCRdb table, and some are missing; sequencing was by immunoSEQ multiplex PCR. The sample has around 190,000 clones; 79% are singletons. The specimen was peripheral blood. The receptors were gathered from a middle-aged woman with COVID-19, enrolled during active disease.

This sequence joins TRBV3-1 (or the pseudogene TRBV3-2) and TRBJ2-7; D not certain. V shed 4 bases and J shed 6 bases, with 16 bases lying between them. Germline V gene lookup returns CDR1 LGHDT and CDR2 YNNKEL (reference sequence). The CDR3 spans 14 residues. The CDR3 spells CASSLSTDGREQYF. CDR3 sequence (DNA): TGTGCCAGCAGCCTTAGCACGGATGGCCGCGAGCAGTACTTC.

This sequence joins TRBV10-3 and TRBJ2-7, with 9 positions matching TRBD1. The CDR3 is 16 amino acids. J lost 7 bases, V lost 10 bases, and 20 bases had no gene match. Germline CDR1 reads ENHRY; CDR2 reads SYGVKD. CDR3 amino acids: CASTRTDTGGEGEQYF. The CDR3 DNA reads TGTGCCAGCACGCGCACAGACACAGGGGGCGAAGGGGAGCAGTACTTC.

The chain employs TRBV6-5 and TRBJ2-7; D might be TRBD2 (6 bases). CDR1 is MNHEY and CDR2 is SVGAGI in the germline V gene. Trimming took 7 bases from V and 2 from J, leaving 15 bases between them. CDR3 length: 14 residues. The CDR3 nucleotides read TGTGCCAGCACCTCAGTTGGGGGGACCTACGAGCAGTACTTC. Translated: CASTSVGGTYEQYF.

The rearrangement links TRBV6-5 to TRBJ1-4, with D possibly matching TRBD1 (6 bases). Germline assignment: CDR1 MNHEY and CDR2 SVGAGI. CDR3 size: 14 residues. Trimming left V 6 bases short and J 7 bases short, with 15 bases between. The CDR3 spells CASSGTFEGEKLFF. CDR3 coding DNA: TGTGCCAGCAGCGGGACATTCGAAGGTGAAAAACTGTTTTTT.

This clone showed up just a few times. The same CDR3 also results from other DNA sequences found in this sample. The V gene is TRBV7-2, the J gene TRBJ1-5; D gene unclear. The CDR3 length is 14 residues. Germline V lookup: CDR1 SGHTA, CDR2 FQGNSA. Trimming pared 4 bases from V and 4 bases from J, leaving 11 bases between. The CDR3, as DNA: TGTGCCAGCAGCTCAAGGCGGGGAAATCAGCCCCAGCATTTT. Its protein is CASSSRRGNQPQHF. Full variable domain (rest looked up from reference TRBV7-2 and TRBJ1-5): GAGVSQSPSNKVTEKGKDVELRCDPISGHTALYWYRQSLGQGLEFLIYFQGNSAPDKSGLPSDRFSAERTGGSVSTLTIQRTQQEDSAVYLCASSSRRGNQPQHFGDGTRLSIL.

This clone was recorded a few times. J is TRBJ1-6 and V is TRBV4-2; D call uncertain. The CDR3 totals 16 residues. Germline V gene lookup returns CDR1 LGHNA and CDR2 YNFKEQ. Trimming shortened V by 0 bases and J by 6 bases, and 12 bases separated the two germline ends. DNA for the CDR3: TGTGCCAGCAGCCAAGATTCGGCAGGATCTAATTCACCCCTCCACTTT. This sequence encodes CASSQDSAGSNSPLHF.

V and J are TRBV5-1 and TRBJ2-2; TRBD1 aligns across 10 bases. CDR3 length: 15 residues. Germline V gene data show CDR1 as SGHRS and CDR2 as YFSETQ. V was clipped by 4 bases and J by 5 bases; unmatched bases: 5. Written as DNA, the CDR3 is TGCGCCAGCAGCAAGTGGACAGGGGGAACCGGGGAGCTGTTTTTT. As protein: CASSKWTGGTGELFF.

The V and J genes are TRBV28 and TRBJ1-1; no firm D call. The V end was cut by 4 bases, the J end by 0 bases, with 9 bases between. Germline CDR1 MDHEN, CDR2 SYDVKM. The CDR3 consists of 14 residues. Written as DNA, the CDR3 is TGTGCCAGCAGTTCCGCGTCTTTGAACACTGAAGCTTTCTTT. Amino acids: CASSSASLNTEAFF.

This chain joins TRBV11-2 and TRBJ2-7, with a possible D match to TRBD2 (6 bases). Germline V CDR1 and CDR2: SGHAT, FQNNGV. Trimming removed 4 bases from V and 0 bases from J, with 10 bases in between. CDR3 size: 14 residues. The CDR3 loop is CASSSYGSSYEQYF. In DNA, the CDR3 is TGTGCCAGCAGCTCATACGGGAGCTCCTACGAGCAGTACTTC.

This clone was recorded a few times. The chain uses TRBV4-3 and TRBJ2-3, with D possibly being TRBD1 (7 bases). The V gene's germline CDR1 is LGHNA and CDR2 YSLEER. V was shortened by 5 bases and J by 5 bases, with 14 bases between the two germline ends. The CDR3 spans 14 residues. The CDR3 bases are TGCGCCAGCAGCAGGCAGGGGGGAAGAGATACGCAGTATTTT. Translated: CASSRQGGRDTQYF.

The rearrangement uses TRBV2 and TRBJ1-5; the D is unclear. Germline V gene sequence: CDR1 SNHLY, CDR2 FYNNEI. This CDR3 has 12 residues. V lost 4 bases and J 12 bases, leaving 13 bases between the germline ends. The CDR3 DNA reads as TGTGCCAGCAGTGCCACCGGGAGTCACCAGCATTTT. Encoded protein: CASSATGSHQHF.

The table lists this clone with a few counts. V is TRBV11-2 and J is TRBJ1-2; 8 bases map to TRBD1. CDR3 length: 13 residues. V shed 4 bases and J 7 bases; nucleotides not matched to a gene: 5. Germline lookup yields CDR1 SGHAT and CDR2 FQNNGV. Here the CDR3 DNA reads TGTGCCAGCAGCTCCCAGGGGGCTGCTGGCTACACCTTC. Translated: CASSSQGAAGYTF. The entire variable domain, with the rest obtained from reference TRBV11-2 and TRBJ1-2, is as follows: EAGVAQSPRYKIIEKRQSVAFWCNPISGHATLYWYQQILGQGPKLLIQFQNNGVVDDSQLPKDRFSAERLKGVDSTLKIQPAKLEDSAVYLCASSSQGAAGYTFGSGTRLTVV.

The J gene is TRBJ1-1, the V gene TRBV5-3; weak D call: TRBD1 (5 bases). TRBV5-3 is an ORF, with its function uncertain. V was pared by 0 bases and J by 3 bases, with 21 bases between. The CDR3 covers 18 residues. The CDR3 DNA sequence: TGTGCCAGAAGCTTGGGTCAGGGCCAAGATCTAGGCCACACTGAAGCTTTCTTT. The encoded protein is CARSLGQGQDLGHTEAFF.

The chain uses TRBV10-1 and TRBJ2-2; TRBD2 aligns across 8 bases. The germline V gene has CDR1 WNHNN and CDR2 SYGVQD (reference sequence). This CDR3 has 14 residues. V was pared by 2 bases and J by 13 bases, with 9 bases of the junction left unmatched. The DNA for the CDR3 is TGCGCCAGCAGTGAGACTAGCGGCACCGGGAGGCTGTTTTTT. It encodes CASSETSGTGRLFF.

In its sample, this clone was seen a few times. The junction differs from germline at one of its ends, possibly a read error. The chain employs TRBV6-1 and TRBJ2-2; D may be TRBD1 (5 bases). The CDR3 is 15 residues long. Germline-derived CDR1 and CDR2 are MNHNS and SASEGT. CDR3 sequence reads: CASSQATVYTGELFF. Written as DNA, the CDR3 is TGTGCCAGCAGTCAAGCGACAGTTTATACCGGGGAGCTGTTTTTT.

This chain uses TRBV11-2 with TRBJ1-2; perhaps TRBD1 as D (5 bases). CDR1 and CDR2 from the germline V gene are SGHAT and FQNNGV. Trimming cost V 1 base and J 2 bases, with 11 bases left between them. CDR3 size: 15 residues. DNA of the CDR3: TGTGCCAGCAGCTTAGGGTTGGAGGGGAACTATGGCTACACCTTC. Protein sequence: CASSLGLEGNYGYTF. Filled out from reference TRBV11-2 and TRBJ1-2, the complete variable domain reads EAGVAQSPRYKIIEKRQSVAFWCNPISGHATLYWYQQILGQGPKLLIQFQNNGVVDDSQLPKDRFSAERLKGVDSTLKIQPAKLEDSAVYLCASSLGLEGNYGYTFGSGTRLTVV.

This clone was counted a few times. The rearrangement uses TRBV5-1 and TRBJ1-5; D unclear. Trimming shortened V by 1 base and J by 8 bases, and 7 bases separated the two germline ends. The length of the CDR3 is 12 residues. CDR1 is SGHRS and CDR2 is YFSETQ in the germline V gene. The CDR3 here is CASSLRREPQHF. CDR3 DNA: TGCGCCAGCAGCTTGCGGAGAGAGCCCCAGCATTTT. The variable domain in full, completed from reference TRBV5-1 and TRBJ1-5, reads KAGVTQTPRYLIKTRGQQVTLSCSPISGHRSVSWYQQTPGQGLQFLFEYFSETQRNKGNFPGRFSGRQFSNSRSEMNVSTLELGDSALYLCASSLRREPQHFGDGTRLSIL.

V usage is TRBV12-3 or TRBV12-4 and J usage is TRBJ1-5; no firm D call. The CDR3 spans 13 residues. V was trimmed by 3 bases and J by 12 bases, leaving 15 bases between them. CDR3 amino acids: CASSLLTAQLQHF. In nucleotides, the CDR3 is TGTGCCAGCAGTTTGTTAACAGCACAACTCCAGCATTTT.

This clone was observed a few times. The J gene is TRBJ2-2, the V gene TRBV7-2; the D gene is possibly TRBD1 (6 bases). Per germline, CDR1 SGHTA and CDR2 FQGNSA. The CDR3 is 15 amino acids. V shed 5 bases and J shed 0 bases, with 10 bases lying between them. The CDR3 here is CASSLDRPNTGELFF. CDR3 coding DNA: TGTGCCAGCAGCCTGGACAGACCGAACACCGGGGAGCTGTTTTTT. Full variable domain (rest looked up from reference TRBV7-2 and TRBJ2-2): GAGVSQSPSNKVTEKGKDVELRCDPISGHTALYWYRQSLGQGLEFLIYFQGNSAPDKSGLPSDRFSAERTGGSVSTLTIQRTQQEDSAVYLCASSLDRPNTGELFFGEGSRLTVL.

The chain carries TRBV11-2 and TRBJ2-5, with TRBD1 matching 10 bases. Germline V gene lookup returns CDR1 SGHAT and CDR2 FQNNGV. V lost 5 bases to trimming and J lost 4 bases; unmatched junction nucleotides: 10. The CDR3 contains 16 residues. This chain's CDR3 is CASSTLGQGIGETQYF. CDR3 nucleotides: TGTGCCAGCAGCACTCTGGGACAGGGGATTGGAGAGACCCAGTACTTC.

V gene TRBV7-8 combines with J gene TRBJ1-2, with 9 bases that match TRBD1. The CDR3 spans 16 residues. V gave up 5 bases and J gave up 0 bases; unmatched junction bases: 7. CDR1 and CDR2 from the germline V gene are SGHVS and FQNEAQ. The CDR3 DNA reads TGTGCCAGCAGCAGACGGGACAGGGCCTCTAACTATGGCTACACCTTC. It encodes CASSRRDRASNYGYTF.

The J gene is TRBJ2-5, the V gene TRBV7-2, with 7 nucleotides matching TRBD2. The CDR3 covers 15 residues. The J segment lost 4 bases and the V segment lost 2 bases, leaving 7 bases of the junction unmatched. Germline V gene lookup returns CDR1 SGHTA and CDR2 FQGNSA. CDR3 nucleotide sequence: TGTGCCAGCAGCTTACAGAGCGGGGTTGGAGAGACCCAGTACTTC. Translating gives CASSLQSGVGETQYF. Full variable domain (remainder filled in from reference TRBV7-2 and TRBJ2-5): GAGVSQSPSNKVTEKGKDVELRCDPISGHTALYWYRQSLGQGLEFLIYFQGNSAPDKSGLPSDRFSAERTGGSVSTLTIQRTQQEDSAVYLCASSLQSGVGETQYFGPGTRLLVL.

This clone has only one observation. The genes are TRBV6-5 and TRBJ1-2, with D maybe TRBD1 (6 bases). Germline V gene lookup returns CDR1 MNHEY and CDR2 SVGAGI. The CDR3 totals 13 residues. Trimming removed 6 bases at V and 5 bases at J, with 13 bases between. The CDR3 sequence is CASRPRGAYGYTF. The CDR3 DNA is TGTGCCAGCAGACCCCGGGGGGCGTATGGCTACACCTTC.

This clone has just a few counts. This rearrangement joins TRBV19 to TRBJ2-2; D not resolved. CDR3 length: 13 amino acids. Germline CDR1 LNHDA, CDR2 SQIVND (reference sequence). Deletions cut 8 bases from V and 0 bases from J, with 7 bases between. This CDR3 is CASLNTNTGELFF. The CDR3 DNA reads TGTGCCAGTCTTAACACGAACACCGGGGAGCTGTTTTTT.

Note on this clone: Other DNA sequences in the sample encode the same CDR3. This chain links TRBV3-1 (or the pseudogene TRBV3-2) with TRBJ1-1, with 8 bases aligning to TRBD1. The CDR3 is 14 residues long. CDR1 LGHDT and CDR2 YNNKEL come from the germline V gene (reference sequence). The V gene end was trimmed by 4 bases and the J gene end by 1 base; junction bases not matched to a gene: 2. Here the CDR3 reads CASSLQGGNTEAFF. The CDR3 DNA reads as TGTGCCAGCAGCCTACAGGGGGGGAACACTGAAGCTTTCTTT.

This clone was counted a few times. The chain uses TRBV4-2 and TRBJ2-1; 8 bases fit TRBD2. J was trimmed by 4 bases and V by 0 bases; bases with no gene match: 5. Per the germline V gene, CDR1 is LGHNA and CDR2 is YNFKEQ. This CDR3 region has 16 residues. The CDR3, as DNA: TGTGCCAGCAGCCAAGACGATAGCGGGGCTTACAATGAGCAGTTCTTC. It codes for CASSQDDSGAYNEQFF.

This clone was detected only a few times. This chain uses TRBV18 with TRBJ1-1; 9 bases fit TRBD1. This CDR3 is built from 15 residues. The J segment lost 0 bases and the V segment lost 6 bases, leaving 5 bases of the junction unmatched. Germline CDR1 KGHSH, CDR2 LQKENI. DNA of the CDR3: TGTGCCAGCTCCCGGACAGGGGCCATGAACACTGAAGCTTTCTTT. This encodes CASSRTGAMNTEAFF.